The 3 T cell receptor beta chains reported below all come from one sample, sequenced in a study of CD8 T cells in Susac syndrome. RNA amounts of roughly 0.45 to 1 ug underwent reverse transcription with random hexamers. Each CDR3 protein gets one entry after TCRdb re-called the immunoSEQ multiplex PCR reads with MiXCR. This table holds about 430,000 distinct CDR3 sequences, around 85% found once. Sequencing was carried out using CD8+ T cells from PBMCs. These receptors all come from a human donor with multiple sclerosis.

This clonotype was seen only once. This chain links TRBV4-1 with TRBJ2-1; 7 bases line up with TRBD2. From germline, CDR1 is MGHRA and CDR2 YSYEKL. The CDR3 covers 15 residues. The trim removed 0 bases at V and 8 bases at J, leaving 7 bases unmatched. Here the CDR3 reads CASSQDIPSGDEQFF. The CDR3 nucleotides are TGCGCCAGCAGCCAAGATATCCCTAGCGGCGATGAGCAGTTCTTC.

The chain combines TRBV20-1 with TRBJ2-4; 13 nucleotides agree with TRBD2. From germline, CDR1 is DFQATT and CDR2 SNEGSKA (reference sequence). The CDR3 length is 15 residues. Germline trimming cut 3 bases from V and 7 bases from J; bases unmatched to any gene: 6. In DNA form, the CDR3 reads TGCAGTGCTAGGGGACTAGCGGGACTCTGGAACATTCAGTACTTC. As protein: CSARGLAGLWNIQYF.

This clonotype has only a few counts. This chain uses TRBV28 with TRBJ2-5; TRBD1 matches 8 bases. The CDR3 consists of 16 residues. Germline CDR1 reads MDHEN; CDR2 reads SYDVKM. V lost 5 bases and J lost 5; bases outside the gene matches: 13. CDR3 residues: CASSAPAGQGEETQYF. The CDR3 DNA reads TGTGCCAGCAGTGCCCCCGCAGGACAGGGAGAGGAGACCCAGTACTTC.